This TCR beta chain was identified during a study of CD8+ T cells in alopecia areata. Concerning this clone itself: The target antigen is unknown.

Sequencing templates came from extracted RNA that was reverse transcribed into cDNA. Only in-frame clones appear in the TCRdb table, and some are missing; sequencing was by immunoSEQ multiplex PCR. The data show around 190,000 clones, approximately 53% seen once. PBMCs, the starting material, were the source of sorted CD4+ and CD8+ T cells. Study results and limitations: Relative to normal scalp, lesional scalp, especially alopecia totalis/universalis, showed higher clonality. When scalp samples are sequenced, resident alphabeta T cells of normal skin are also captured.

The sequence was collected from a human donor in good health. The sample comprised CD8+ T cells sorted from blood.

The chain's CDR3 is CASSLVGDTQYF. For the CDR3, the DNA is TGCGCCAGCAGCTTGGTGGGGGATACGCAGTATTTT. The V and J genes are TRBV5-1 and TRBJ2-3, with D unresolved. This CDR3 has 12 residues. V was shortened by 0 bases and J by 6 bases, with 5 bases between the two germline ends. Germline loops: CDR1 SGHRS, CDR2 YFSETQ.